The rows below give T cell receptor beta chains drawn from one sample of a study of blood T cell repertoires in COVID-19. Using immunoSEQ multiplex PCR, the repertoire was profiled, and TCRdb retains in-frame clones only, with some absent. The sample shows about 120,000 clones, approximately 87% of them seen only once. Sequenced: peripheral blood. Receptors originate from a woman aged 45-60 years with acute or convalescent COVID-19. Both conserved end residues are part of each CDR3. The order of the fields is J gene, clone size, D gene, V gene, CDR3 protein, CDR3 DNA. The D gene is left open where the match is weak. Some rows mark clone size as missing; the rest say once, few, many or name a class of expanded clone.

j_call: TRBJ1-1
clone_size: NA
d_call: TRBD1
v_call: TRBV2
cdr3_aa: CANRDRVNTEAFF
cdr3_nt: TGTGCCAACCGGGACAGGGTGAACACTGAAGCTTTCTTT

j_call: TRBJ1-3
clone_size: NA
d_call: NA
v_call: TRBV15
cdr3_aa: CATGQAGNTIYF
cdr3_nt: TGTGCCACCGGGCAGGCTGGAAACACCATATATTTT

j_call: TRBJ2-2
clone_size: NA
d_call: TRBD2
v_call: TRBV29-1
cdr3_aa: CSVGLAGVSNTGELFF
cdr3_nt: TGCAGCGTTGGACTAGCGGGGGTGTCGAACACCGGGGAGCTGTTTTTT

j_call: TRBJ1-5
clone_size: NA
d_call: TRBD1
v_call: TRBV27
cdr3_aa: CASSYWGTGGAQPQHF
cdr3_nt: TGTGCCAGCAGTTACTGGGGGACAGGGGGTGCTCAGCCCCAGCATTTT

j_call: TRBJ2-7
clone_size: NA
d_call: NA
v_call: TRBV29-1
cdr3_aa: CSVQDFYEQYF
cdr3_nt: TGCAGCGTTCAGGACTTCTACGAGCAGTACTTC

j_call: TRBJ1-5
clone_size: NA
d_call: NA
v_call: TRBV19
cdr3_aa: CASSIDPTGTSNQPQHF
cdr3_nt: TGTGCCAGTAGTATAGACCCAACCGGGACATCAAATCAGCCCCAGCATTTT

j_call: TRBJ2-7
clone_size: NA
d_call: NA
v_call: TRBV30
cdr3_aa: CAWSVRGEQYF
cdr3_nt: TGTGCCTGGAGTGTAAGGGGGGAGCAGTACTTC

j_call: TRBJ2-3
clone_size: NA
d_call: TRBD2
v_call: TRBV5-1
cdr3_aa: CASLRAGASTDTQYF
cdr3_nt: TGCGCCAGCCTCAGAGCGGGGGCTAGCACAGATACGCAGTATTTT

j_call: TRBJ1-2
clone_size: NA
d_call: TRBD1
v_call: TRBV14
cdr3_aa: CASSPTPGQGAYGYTF
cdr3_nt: TGTGCCAGCAGCCCCACACCGGGACAGGGGGCCTATGGCTACACCTTC

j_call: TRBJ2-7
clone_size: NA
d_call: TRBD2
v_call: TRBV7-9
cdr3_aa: CASSLSPSGRYEQYF
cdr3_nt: TGTGCCAGCAGCTTATCGCCTAGCGGGAGGTACGAGCAGTACTTC

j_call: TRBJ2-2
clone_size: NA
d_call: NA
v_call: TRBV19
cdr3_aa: CASSVQGAGAGELFF
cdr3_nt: TGTGCCAGTAGTGTTCAGGGGGCGGGGGCCGGGGAGCTGTTTTTT

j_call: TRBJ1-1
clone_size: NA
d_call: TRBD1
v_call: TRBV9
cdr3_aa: CASSGEGTGRTEAFF
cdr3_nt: TGTGCCAGCAGCGGGGAGGGGACAGGGAGGACTGAAGCTTTCTTT

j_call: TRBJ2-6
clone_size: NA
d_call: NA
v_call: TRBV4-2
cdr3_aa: CASSPRARAGANVLTF
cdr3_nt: TGTGCCAGCAGCCCCAGGGCGAGAGCTGGGGCCAACGTCCTGACTTTC

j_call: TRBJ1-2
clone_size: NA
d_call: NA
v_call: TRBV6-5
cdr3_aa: CASSYSRDGGYTF
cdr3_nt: TGTGCCAGCAGTTACTCCCGGGATGGGGGCTACACCTTC

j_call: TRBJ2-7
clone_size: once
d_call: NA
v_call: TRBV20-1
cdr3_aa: CSASLAAVVGAHEQYF
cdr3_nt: TGCAGTGCTAGTCTGGCAGCAGTGGTGGGAGCGCACGAGCAGTACTTC

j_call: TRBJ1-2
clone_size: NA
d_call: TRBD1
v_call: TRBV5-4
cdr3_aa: CASSKGQGGYGYTF
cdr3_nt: TGTGCCAGCAGCAAAGGACAGGGAGGGTATGGCTACACCTTC

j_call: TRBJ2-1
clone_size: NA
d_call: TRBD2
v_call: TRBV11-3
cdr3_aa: CASSSFVSGGTYNEQFF
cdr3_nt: TGTGCCAGCAGCTCTTTCGTAAGCGGGGGGACCTACAATGAGCAGTTCTTC

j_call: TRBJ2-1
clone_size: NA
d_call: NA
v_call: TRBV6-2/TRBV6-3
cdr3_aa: CASSYGGQGDPNEQFF
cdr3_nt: TGTGCCAGCAGTTACGGGGGGCAGGGGGACCCCAATGAGCAGTTCTTC

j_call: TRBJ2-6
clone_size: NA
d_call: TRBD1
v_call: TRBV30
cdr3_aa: CAWNRGSGANVLTF
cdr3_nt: TGTGCCTGGAACAGGGGGTCGGGGGCCAACGTCCTGACTTTC

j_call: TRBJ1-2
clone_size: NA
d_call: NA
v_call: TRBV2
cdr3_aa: CASLVGEGVGGYTF
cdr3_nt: TGTGCCAGCCTAGTAGGAGAAGGGGTCGGCGGCTACACCTTC

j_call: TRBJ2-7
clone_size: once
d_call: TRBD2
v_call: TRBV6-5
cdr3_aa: CASRPREDSYEQYF
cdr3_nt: TGTGCCAGTCGACCGCGGGAGGACTCCTACGAGCAGTACTTC

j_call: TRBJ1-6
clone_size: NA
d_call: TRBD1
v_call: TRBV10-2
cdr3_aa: CASFRQGEDSPLHF
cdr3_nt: TGCGCCAGCTTCCGACAGGGGGAGGATTCACCCCTCCACTTT

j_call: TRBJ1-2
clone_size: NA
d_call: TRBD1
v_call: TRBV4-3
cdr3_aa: CASSQSVLQGANYGYTF
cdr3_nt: TGCGCCAGCAGCCAAAGCGTTCTACAGGGGGCTAACTATGGCTACACCTTC

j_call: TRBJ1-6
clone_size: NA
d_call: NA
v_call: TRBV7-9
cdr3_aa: CASSLVSVNSPLHF
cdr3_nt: TGTGCCAGCAGCTTAGTTAGTGTTAATTCACCCCTCCACTTT

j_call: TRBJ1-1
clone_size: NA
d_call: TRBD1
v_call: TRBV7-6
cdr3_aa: CASSLGRQGGFTEAFF
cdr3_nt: TGTGCCAGCAGCTTGGGTCGACAGGGGGGATTTACTGAAGCTTTCTTT

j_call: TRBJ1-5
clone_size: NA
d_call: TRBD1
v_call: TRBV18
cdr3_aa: CASSPQGQGEQPQHF
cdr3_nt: TGTGCCAGCTCACCACAAGGACAGGGAGAACAGCCCCAGCATTTT